Presented here are 17 T cell receptor beta chains from one specimen sequenced in a study of T-cell reconstitution after alpha-beta-depleted transplantation in children. Researchers prepared the TCRbeta library using unique molecular identifiers, the study reports. MiXCR was run by TCRdb on the PCR reads, yielding one entry per CDR3 protein. In the table there are around 180,000 distinct CDR3 sequences, 8.5% to 14% of which are singletons. The input for sequencing was PBMCs, taken before TCRalphabeta/CD19-depleted stem cell transplant. The receptor set was obtained from a boy between 2 and 10 years old with acute myeloid leukemia, due to receive a stem cell transplant.

This clonotype was counted many times. The V gene is TRBV2, the J gene TRBJ2-6, with TRBD1 matching over 9 bases. Germline V CDR1 and CDR2: SNHLY, FYNNEI. The length of the CDR3 is 16 residues. V lost 8 bases to trimming and J lost 0 bases; unmatched junction nucleotides: 5. The chain's CDR3 is CASGGTGLSGANVLTF. The CDR3 coding sequence is TGTGCCAGCGGCGGGACAGGGCTCTCTGGGGCCAACGTCCTGACTTTC.

This clonotype has ten or more counts. The V call is TRBV29-1, the J call TRBJ1-1; no reliable D call. The CDR3 totals 10 residues. Germline CDR1 is SQVTM and CDR2 is ANQGSEA. The V and J ends lost 7 bases and 1 base respectively, with 4 bases between them. CDR3 DNA: TGCAGCGGCCGGAACACTGAAGCTTTCTTT. Translating gives CSGRNTEAFF.

This clonotype has at least ten counts. Compared with germline, one end of the junction differs, possibly owing to a read error. In DNA, the CDR3 is TGTGCCAGCAGTGACGGACAGGACGGTAAAAACCTGTTTTTT. Protein: CASSDGQDGKNLFF. V gene TRBV12-3 or TRBV12-4 combines with J gene TRBJ1-4; 7 bases match TRBD1. The CDR3 covers 14 residues.

This clonotype has a handful of counts. This chain links TRBV24-1 with TRBJ2-3; 8 positions agree with TRBD1. Germline V CDR1 and CDR2: KGHDR, SFDVKD. The CDR3 contains 14 residues. V was clipped by 7 bases and J by 0 bases; unmatched bases: 2. CDR3 protein: CATRGQASTDTQYF. In DNA, the CDR3 is TGTGCCACCAGGGGACAGGCCAGCACAGATACGCAGTATTTT.

This clonotype showed up many times. V and J are TRBV4-1 and TRBJ1-2, with a tentative D call TRBD1 (6 bases). With 2 bases removed from V and 8 bases from J, the gap between germline ends came to 18 bases. From germline, CDR1 is MGHRA and CDR2 YSYEKL. This CDR3 is built from 15 residues. In DNA form, the CDR3 reads TGCGCCAGCAGCCAACGGCCAGGGGCCTTGAGAGGCTACACCTTC. Protein sequence: CASSQRPGALRGYTF.

By share of the sample, this clonotype is medium-sized (0.01 to 0.1%). The chain is built from TRBV6-6 and TRBJ2-3, with no clear D. The length of the CDR3 is 12 residues. V was pared by 7 bases and J by 2 bases, with 7 bases between. The germline CDR1 and CDR2 sequences are MNHNY and SVGAGI (reference sequence). CDR3: CASTENTDTQYF. Here the CDR3 DNA reads TGTGCCAGCACCGAGAACACAGATACGCAGTATTTT.

This clonotype has at least ten counts. The V and J genes are TRBV7-6 and TRBJ2-3, with TRBD2 matching over 7 bases. The CDR3 covers 15 residues. The V segment lost 3 bases and the J segment 0 bases; nucleotides outside the gene matches: 3. Germline lookup yields CDR1 SGHVS and CDR2 FNYEAQ. DNA for the CDR3: TGTGCCAGCAGCTTGAGCGGGACTAGCACAGATACGCAGTATTTT. Translating it yields CASSLSGTSTDTQYF.

As for this clonotype: A read error may explain this, as a much larger clone is one base away. V and J are TRBV20-1 and TRBJ2-3; D possibly corresponds to TRBD1 (6 bases). The J call is uncertain, as TRBJ1-5 better fits the DNA end. Germline CDR1 and CDR2: DFQATT and SNEGSKA (reference sequence). This CDR3 is 16 amino acids long. CDR3 coding DNA: TGCAGCCTTTCGAGTACAGGGAGATCGATCACCGATACGCAGCATTTT. The encoded protein is CSLSSTGRSITDTQHF.

A note on this clonotype: A much larger clone is a single base away; this may be a read error. This chain connects TRBV20-1 to TRBJ1-4, with D perhaps matching TRBD1 (5 bases). Germline V gives CDR1 DFQATT, CDR2 SNEGSKA (reference sequence). The CDR3 is made up of 15 amino acids. The CDR3 here is CCARPRGRNFEKLFF. The CDR3 nucleotides are TGCTGTGCTAGACCGAGGGGCCGCAACTTTGAAAAACTGTTTTTT.

This clonotype was detected ten times or more. This sequence joins TRBV2 and TRBJ2-3; tentatively, D is TRBD1 or TRBD2 (5 bases each). Germline values: CDR1 SNHLY, CDR2 FYNNEI. Deletions cut 5 bases from V and 6 bases from J, with 15 bases between. There are 14 residues in the CDR3. CDR3 sequence (DNA): TGTGCCAGCAGTCCCTGGACCGGGACGGATACGCAGTATTTT. Its protein product is CASSPWTGTDTQYF.

The sample holds many counts of this clonotype. The J gene is TRBJ2-3, the V gene TRBV6-5; 12 bases map to TRBD2. Germline V gene data show CDR1 as MNHEY and CDR2 as SVGAGI. The junction had 5 bases not matched to a gene; V was cut back by 4 bases and J by 3 bases. The CDR3 consists of 16 residues. CDR3: CASSSSGRAVTDTQYF. The CDR3 DNA reads TGTGCCAGCAGTTCTAGCGGGAGGGCCGTAACAGATACGCAGTATTTT.

The chain has TRBV7-6 and TRBJ2-1, with unresolved D. The germline CDR1 and CDR2 sequences are SGHVS and FNYEAQ. The CDR3 extends over 15 amino acids. Trimming removed 5 bases at V and 7 bases at J, with 18 bases between. For the CDR3, the DNA is TGTGCCAGCAGCACTGGGATGGAGAAGGTAAATGAGCAGTTCTTC. Its protein is CASSTGMEKVNEQFF.

This clonotype has just a few counts. The genes are TRBV2 and TRBJ2-7, with D unresolved. Trimming took off 8 bases at V and 2 bases at J, with 7 bases between the two ends. Germline V gene sequence: CDR1 SNHLY, CDR2 FYNNEI. The CDR3 is made up of 11 amino acids. This CDR3 is CASCTAYEQYF. CDR3 sequence (DNA): TGTGCCAGCTGTACGGCCTACGAGCAGTACTTC.

The table lists this clonotype with a few counts. This could be a read error, since a much larger clone is one nucleotide away. The rearrangement uses TRBV20-1 and TRBJ2-1, with 13 bases lining up with TRBD2. Per germline, CDR1 DFQATT and CDR2 SNEGSKA (reference sequence). The CDR3 is 16 amino acids. CDR3 amino acids: CCRLAGGPTRNNEQFF. The CDR3 DNA follows: TGCTGTCGACTAGCGGGAGGCCCTACCAGAAACAATGAGCAGTTCTTC.

This clonotype was found many times. This chain uses TRBV29-1 with TRBJ2-2; D not certain. The CDR3 spans 14 residues. Germline V lookup: CDR1 SQVTM, CDR2 ANQGSEA. Trimming removed 6 bases from V and 1 base from J, with 12 bases in between. The CDR3 nucleotides read TGCAGCGTGGCGAGTGAGGAGAACACCGGGGAGCTGTTTTTT. Protein sequence: CSVASEENTGELFF.

This clonotype was seen repeatedly, ten times or more. This sequence joins TRBV3-1 and TRBJ2-1; D possibly uses TRBD1 or TRBD2 (5 bases each). Germline-derived CDR1 and CDR2 are LGHDT and YNNKEL (reference sequence). This CDR3 has 13 amino acids. V lost 6 bases and J 9 bases, leaving 15 bases between the germline ends. The CDR3 loop reads CASRPPSGTEQFF. The CDR3, as DNA: TGTGCCAGCAGACCACCCTCCGGGACTGAGCAGTTCTTC.

This clonotype was counted ten times or more. The rearrangement links TRBV14 to TRBJ2-7; no clear D gene. The CDR3 covers 15 residues. Germline CDR1 reads SGHDN; CDR2 reads FVKESK. The germline V and J ends were trimmed by 1 base and 4 bases, with 14 bases remaining between them. The CDR3 spells CASSQGLRVRYEQYF. Here the CDR3 DNA reads TGTGCCAGCAGCCAAGGTCTAAGGGTACGGTACGAGCAGTACTTC.